The present entry profiles one T cell receptor beta chain with its context. Its antigen remains unidentified. The sample comes from a study of blood T cells in healthy people across ages. Study findings and constraints: What prevented conclusive comparison of naive and antigen-experienced cells was that PBMCs were unsorted.

A second PCR of roughly 7 to 11 cycles used a sample-barcoded 5' primer and a J-beta primer mix. TCRdb processed the 5' RACE reads anew with MiXCR; each CDR3 protein has one entry. Of about 800,000 distinct CDR3 sequences detected, around 25% appear once; the ten largest clones hold under 4.5%. These data also formed part of another study, on T cells of mothers and their children. Turning to that study: Extraction yielded RNA that went, in full, into cDNA synthesis at roughly 1.5 ug per 15 ul. In related and unrelated pairs alike, thymic selection shapes TCR recombination output, with inherited differences minor.

This receptor was taken from a boy aged 10-17 years in good health. Specimen: blood.

The CDR3: CSARVAGQGPYEQYF. CDR3 bases: TGCAGTGCTAGAGTCGCGGGACAGGGGCCCTACGAGCAGTACTTC. The chain employs TRBV20-1 and TRBJ2-7; the match to TRBD1 covers 10 bases. The CDR3 runs 15 residues. V was pared by 1 base and J by 2 bases, with 5 bases of the junction left unmatched. The V gene's germline CDR1 is DFQATT and CDR2 SNEGSKA (reference sequence).